These T cell receptor beta chains were read from a single sample in a study of blood T cell repertoires in COVID-19. Clones were sequenced by immunoSEQ multiplex PCR, and TCRdb holds only the in-frame ones, with some missing. The table records 100,000 to 150,000 clones, about 80% of them present only once. Sequencing was done on a sample of peripheral blood. These receptors all stem from a woman between 45 and 60 years old with acute or convalescent COVID-19. The CDR3 runs from the conserved cysteine through the conserved F or W. The D gene is left open where the match is weak. Part of the rows lack a size; the others show once, few, many or a class for expanded clones.

TRBJ1-1 TRBV19 - - CASGSRTANTEAFF TGTGCCAGTGGTAGTAGGACAGCGAACACTGAAGCTTTCTTT
TRBJ1-2 TRBV9 - once CASSVEGLGNYGYTF TGTGCCAGCAGCGTAGAGGGGTTGGGTAACTATGGCTACACCTTC
TRBJ2-1 TRBV6-1 TRBD2 - CASSEALLAGTFSDEQFF TGTGCCAGCAGTGAAGCGCTTCTAGCGGGGACTTTCTCTGATGAGCAGTTCTTC
TRBJ2-1 TRBV2 TRBD2 - CASSEERGASNEQFF TGTGCCAGCAGTGAAGAGCGGGGGGCCTCCAATGAGCAGTTCTTC
TRBJ1-3 TRBV4-2 TRBD1 - CASSPDRASGNTIYF TGTGCCAGCAGCCCAGACAGGGCATCTGGAAACACCATATATTTT
TRBJ2-1 TRBV29-1 TRBD2 - CSVQAGTSGINEQFF TGCAGCGTCCAGGCCGGGACTAGCGGGATCAATGAGCAGTTCTTC
TRBJ1-1 TRBV29-1 TRBD1 - CSVRTGNTEAFF TGCAGCGTCCGGACAGGAAACACTGAAGCTTTCTTT
TRBJ1-2 TRBV10-3 - - CAISEATVTNYGYTF TGTGCCATCAGTGAGGCTACAGTAACTAACTATGGCTACACCTTC
TRBJ1-4 TRBV5-1 - - CASMESGNLNEKLFF TGCGCCAGCATGGAGTCCGGGAACCTAAATGAAAAACTGTTTTTT
TRBJ1-5 TRBV2 - - CASSPENDQPQHF TGTGCCAGCAGTCCAGAAAATGATCAGCCCCAGCATTTT
TRBJ2-1 TRBV19 - - CASSPAGLINEQFF TGTGCCAGTAGTCCCGCGGGCCTTATCAATGAGCAGTTCTTC
TRBJ2-5 TRBV30 - - CAWSVAGRETQYF TGTGCCTGGAGTGTCGCGGGGCGAGAGACCCAGTACTTC
TRBJ1-1 TRBV25-1 - - CASSEEGGNTEAFF TGTGCCAGCAGTGAAGAGGGTGGGAACACTGAAGCTTTCTTT
TRBJ2-2 TRBV18 - - CASSPPVGELFF TGTGCCAGCTCACCCCCCGTGGGGGAGCTGTTTTTT
TRBJ2-1 TRBV6-6 - - CASSPQDWSYNEQFF TGTGCCAGCAGTCCCCAGGACTGGTCCTACAATGAGCAGTTCTTC
TRBJ1-3 TRBV5-1 - - CASSSGTSDNTIYF TGCGCCAGCAGCTCCGGGACAAGCGATAACACCATATATTTT
TRBJ2-2 TRBV7-8 - once CASSLAPGTGELFF TGTGCCAGCAGCTTAGCGCCGGGAACCGGGGAGCTGTTTTTT
TRBJ2-3 TRBV14 TRBD2 - CASSHPKSRGLAGFTDTQYF TGTGCCAGCAGCCATCCCAAAAGCAGAGGACTAGCGGGGTTCACAGATACGCAGTATTTT
TRBJ2-5 TRBV25-1 TRBD2 - CASSGGNRALAGAQTQYF TGTGCCAGCAGTGGTGGGAACAGGGCCCTAGCGGGAGCTCAGACCCAGTACTTC
TRBJ1-2 TRBV4-1 TRBD1 few CASSQDRGQGGYGYTF TGCGCCAGCAGCCAAGATCGGGGACAGGGAGGCTATGGCTACACCTTC
TRBJ1-1 TRBV11-2 - - CASSPTSTGGTEAFF TGTGCCAGCAGCCCGACGTCGACGGGGGGCACTGAAGCTTTCTTT
TRBJ1-3 TRBV19 - - CASSSRDFYSGNTIYF TGTGCCAGTAGCAGCCGGGACTTCTACTCTGGAAACACCATATATTTT
TRBJ2-2 TRBV19 - - CASSITNTGELFF TGTGCCAGTAGTATTACGAACACCGGGGAGCTGTTTTTT
TRBJ2-1 TRBV30 - - CAWEPGGSYNEQFF TGTGCCTGGGAACCCGGGGGCTCCTACAATGAGCAGTTCTTC
TRBJ2-1 TRBV12-5 - - CASGLPGVYNEQFF TGTGCTAGTGGTTTGCCGGGGGTATATAATGAGCAGTTCTTC
TRBJ2-1 TRBV7-7 TRBD2 - CASSLIRVAGNNEQFF TGTGCTAGCAGCTTAATCCGAGTAGCGGGCAACAATGAGCAGTTCTTC
TRBJ1-1 TRBV29-1 - - CSVEVSGGTEAFF TGCAGCGTTGAAGTCTCGGGGGGAACTGAAGCTTTCTTT
TRBJ1-2 TRBV6-5 TRBD1 - CASRTGTDEYGYTF TGTGCCAGCAGGACCGGGACAGACGAATATGGCTACACCTTC
TRBJ2-5 TRBV9 TRBD2 - CASSAQGTSSGETQYF TGTGCCAGCAGCGCGCAAGGGACTAGCAGCGGGGAGACCCAGTACTTC
TRBJ2-3 TRBV9 - few CASSVEGYRVSTDTQYF TGTGCCAGCAGCGTAGAGGGGTACAGGGTGAGCACAGATACGCAGTATTTT
TRBJ1-1 TRBV5-1 - - CASSLQGQEAFF TGCGCCAGCAGCTTACAGGGCCAAGAAGCTTTCTTT
TRBJ1-2 TRBV3-1/TRBV3-2 - - CASSYGWGYTF TGTGCCAGCAGCTACGGGTGGGGCTACACCTTC
TRBJ2-1 TRBV30 TRBD2 - CAWTRTSGTNEQFF TGTGCCTGGACGAGGACTAGCGGGACAAATGAGCAGTTCTTC
TRBJ2-3 TRBV7-9 TRBD2 - CASSPYLLTGLAADTQYF TGTGCCAGCAGCCCCTATTTACTTACGGGACTAGCGGCAGATACGCAGTATTTT
TRBJ1-1 TRBV5-1 - - CASRREDIQNTEAFF TGCGCCAGCAGGCGCGAGGACATACAGAACACTGAAGCTTTCTTT
TRBJ1-6 TRBV19 - - CASSIDGSSYNSPLHF TGTGCCAGTAGTATAGATGGGAGCTCCTATAATTCACCCCTCCACTTT
TRBJ1-2 TRBV29-1 - - CSVPIRETSNYGYTF TGCAGCGTTCCCATACGGGAGACCTCTAACTATGGCTACACCTTC
TRBJ2-7 TRBV30 TRBD2 - CAWIPLAGTYEQYF TGTGCCTGGATTCCTCTAGCGGGAACTTACGAGCAGTACTTC
TRBJ2-2 TRBV6-5 - - CASLKSGVTGELFF TGTGCCAGCCTTAAATCAGGGGTCACCGGGGAGCTGTTTTTT
TRBJ1-1 TRBV18 - - CASSPIVARENTEAFF TGTGCCAGCTCACCTATTGTCGCCAGGGAGAACACTGAAGCTTTCTTT
TRBJ2-2 TRBV4-1 - few CASGRGVGVEKLFF TGCGCCAGCGGCCGTGGGGTAGGGGTGGAGAAGCTGTTTTTT
TRBJ1-2 TRBV5-5 TRBD1 - CASSLVGTAYGYTF TGTGCCAGCAGCTTGGTCGGGACAGCCTATGGCTACACCTTC
TRBJ2-1 TRBV6-5 - - CASSAVHLSRSLQFF TGTGCCAGCAGCGCCGTACATTTATCCCGGTCACTACAGTTCTTC
TRBJ2-3 TRBV27 TRBD2 - CASSGPGLAESTQYF TGTGCCAGCAGTGGACCCGGACTAGCGGAAAGTACGCAGTATTTT
TRBJ1-4 TRBV3-1/TRBV3-2 - - CASSQGAISEKLFF TGTGCCAGCAGCCAAGGAGCCATAAGTGAAAAACTGTTTTTT
TRBJ1-2 TRBV4-1 - once CASSQFWTERSYTF TGCGCCAGCAGCCAATTTTGGACAGAAAGAAGCTACACCTTC
TRBJ2-7 TRBV6-5 - - CASSIERKYEQYF TGTGCCAGCAGTATCGAGCGTAAGTACGAGCAGTACTTC
TRBJ2-5 TRBV11-2 - - CASSLMGDNQETQYF TGTGCCAGCAGCTTGATGGGGGACAACCAAGAGACCCAGTACTTC
TRBJ1-5 TRBV28 - few CASSLRAFNSNQPQHF TGTGCCAGCAGTTTGCGGGCGTTCAATAGCAATCAGCCCCAGCATTTT
TRBJ2-1 TRBV15 - - CATSSRRQLIPYNEQFF TGTGCCACCAGCAGTCGGCGGCAATTGATCCCCTACAATGAGCAGTTCTTC
TRBJ1-1 TRBV27 - - CASSSPYRAEAFF TGTGCCAGCAGTTCTCCCTACCGGGCTGAAGCTTTCTTT
TRBJ1-1 TRBV11-3 - - CASSLGKNTEAFF TGTGCCAGCAGCTTGGGCAAGAACACTGAAGCTTTCTTT